A single sample gave rise to the 10 T cell receptor beta chains below, sequenced in a study of cytomegalovirus exposure and HLA in healthy donors. This PCR relied on a set of 60 Vbeta primers and 13 Jbeta primers. Sequencing was performed with immunoSEQ multiplex PCR; in TCRdb, only in-frame clones are kept and a portion is missing. The table shows approximately 120,000 clones, with 78% occurring only once. Sequencing input: PBMCs. All receptors derive from a middle-aged woman in good health and CMV-seronegative.

The V and J genes are TRBV19 and TRBJ2-2, with no clear D. CDR3 length: 16 amino acids. Germline loops: CDR1 LNHDA, CDR2 SQIVND (reference sequence). Trimming left V 7 bases short and J 6 bases short, with 21 bases between. Written as DNA, the CDR3 is TGTGCCAGTATGGGCAGATACAGTGGTGGTGCCGGGGAGCTGTTTTTT. This gives the protein CASMGRYSGGAGELFF.

The chain joins TRBV7-2 to TRBJ2-1, with 15 bases that match TRBD2. In germline, CDR1 is SGHTA, CDR2 FQGNSA. The CDR3 has 17 residues. V lost 0 bases to trimming and J lost 4 bases; unmatched junction nucleotides: 1. The chain's CDR3 is CASSLAGTSGRYNEQFF. The CDR3 coding sequence is TGTGCCAGCAGCTTAGCGGGGACTAGCGGGAGGTACAATGAGCAGTTCTTC.

V and J are TRBV28 and TRBJ1-2; the D is unclear. Trimming removed 3 bases at V and 3 bases at J, with 5 bases between. The CDR3 sequence is 12 residues long. CDR1 is MDHEN, CDR2 SYDVKM, per germline. DNA for the CDR3: TGTGCCAGCAGTTTGGGCGACTATGGCTACACCTTC. The encoded protein is CASSLGDYGYTF.

The V and J genes are TRBV29-1 and TRBJ1-1, with D perhaps matching TRBD1 (5 bases). Looked up from germline, CDR1 is SQVTM and CDR2 is ANQGSEA. Trimming left V 7 bases short and J 4 bases short, with 19 bases between. The CDR3 is 14 residues long. The CDR3 sequence is CSAQGGRGATEAFF. As DNA, the CDR3 is TGCAGCGCCCAGGGAGGGAGAGGTGCCACTGAAGCTTTCTTT. Combining the CDR3 with reference TRBV29-1 and TRBJ1-1 gives the whole variable domain SAVISQKPSRDICQRGTSLTIQCQVDSQVTMMFWYRQQPGQSLTLIATANQGSEATYESGFVIDKFPISRPNLTFSTLTVSNMSPEDSSIYLCSAQGGRGATEAFFGQGTRLTVV.

V is TRBV2 and J is TRBJ2-7; D is unclear. CDR1 is SNHLY and CDR2 is FYNNEI in the germline V gene. This CDR3 spans 13 amino acids. Trimming cost V 5 bases and J 2 bases, with 10 bases left between them. CDR3 protein: CASSPRDPYEQYF. The CDR3 coding sequence is TGTGCCAGCAGTCCCCGAGATCCCTACGAGCAGTACTTC.

V and J are TRBV4-2 and TRBJ2-7; TRBD1 agrees at 9 bases. The V and J ends lost 1 base and 2 bases, in that order; junction bases with no gene match: 3. The length of the CDR3 is 15 residues. Germline CDR1 reads LGHNA; CDR2 reads YNFKEQ. CDR3 sequence (DNA): TGTGCCAGCAGCCAAGTAACAGGGGGCCCCTACGAGCAGTACTTC. Its translation: CASSQVTGGPYEQYF.

Here the CDR3 DNA reads TGTGCCAGCAGTCGCTCGACACCCTACGAGCAGTACTTC. As protein: CASSRSTPYEQYF. V and J are TRBV28 and TRBJ2-7; the D is unclear. The CDR3 is 13 residues long. Trimming pared 5 bases from V and 2 bases from J, leaving 10 bases between. Per the germline V gene, CDR1 is MDHEN and CDR2 is SYDVKM.

This chain connects TRBV7-2 to TRBJ2-3; 11 positions match TRBD2. The CDR3 totals 16 residues. V shed 1 base, J shed 2 bases, and the junction held 2 bases outside the gene matches. The germline gives CDR1 SGHTA, CDR2 FQGNSA. This CDR3 reads CASSLGTSGPTDTQYF. In DNA form, the CDR3 reads TGTGCCAGCAGCTTAGGGACTAGCGGGCCCACAGATACGCAGTATTTT.

V is TRBV5-1 and J is TRBJ1-2; 11 nucleotides match TRBD1. This CDR3 spans 15 amino acids. V was clipped by 2 bases and J by 3 bases; unmatched bases: 3. Looked up from germline, CDR1 is SGHRS and CDR2 is YFSETQ. For the CDR3, the DNA is TGCGCCAGCAGCTTACAGGGACAGGGGGACTATGGCTACACCTTC. This encodes CASSLQGQGDYGYTF.

V gene TRBV27 combines with J gene TRBJ2-7; D uncertain. Trimming removed 5 bases at V and 6 bases at J, with 8 bases between. Germline loops: CDR1 MNHEY, CDR2 SMNVEV (reference sequence). The CDR3 covers 11 residues. The CDR3 DNA is TGTGCCAGCAGTCTATTCGGCGAGCAGTACTTC. This codes for CASSLFGEQYF.